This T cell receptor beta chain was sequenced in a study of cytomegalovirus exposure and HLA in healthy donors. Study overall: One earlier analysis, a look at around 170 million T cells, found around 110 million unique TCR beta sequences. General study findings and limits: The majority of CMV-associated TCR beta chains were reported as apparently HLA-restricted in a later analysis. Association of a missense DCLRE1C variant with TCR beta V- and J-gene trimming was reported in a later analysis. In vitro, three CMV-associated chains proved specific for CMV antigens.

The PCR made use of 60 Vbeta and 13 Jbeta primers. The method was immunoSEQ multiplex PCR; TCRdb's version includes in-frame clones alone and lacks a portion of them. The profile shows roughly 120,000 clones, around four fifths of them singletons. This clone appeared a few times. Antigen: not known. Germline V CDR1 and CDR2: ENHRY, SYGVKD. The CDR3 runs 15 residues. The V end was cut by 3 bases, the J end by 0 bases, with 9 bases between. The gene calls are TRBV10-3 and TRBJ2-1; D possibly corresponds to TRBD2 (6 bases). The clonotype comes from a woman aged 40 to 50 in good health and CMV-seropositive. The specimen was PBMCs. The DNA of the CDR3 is TGTGCCATCAGTGAAGGAGGGGACTCCTACAATGAGCAGTTCTTC. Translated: CAISEGGDSYNEQFF.